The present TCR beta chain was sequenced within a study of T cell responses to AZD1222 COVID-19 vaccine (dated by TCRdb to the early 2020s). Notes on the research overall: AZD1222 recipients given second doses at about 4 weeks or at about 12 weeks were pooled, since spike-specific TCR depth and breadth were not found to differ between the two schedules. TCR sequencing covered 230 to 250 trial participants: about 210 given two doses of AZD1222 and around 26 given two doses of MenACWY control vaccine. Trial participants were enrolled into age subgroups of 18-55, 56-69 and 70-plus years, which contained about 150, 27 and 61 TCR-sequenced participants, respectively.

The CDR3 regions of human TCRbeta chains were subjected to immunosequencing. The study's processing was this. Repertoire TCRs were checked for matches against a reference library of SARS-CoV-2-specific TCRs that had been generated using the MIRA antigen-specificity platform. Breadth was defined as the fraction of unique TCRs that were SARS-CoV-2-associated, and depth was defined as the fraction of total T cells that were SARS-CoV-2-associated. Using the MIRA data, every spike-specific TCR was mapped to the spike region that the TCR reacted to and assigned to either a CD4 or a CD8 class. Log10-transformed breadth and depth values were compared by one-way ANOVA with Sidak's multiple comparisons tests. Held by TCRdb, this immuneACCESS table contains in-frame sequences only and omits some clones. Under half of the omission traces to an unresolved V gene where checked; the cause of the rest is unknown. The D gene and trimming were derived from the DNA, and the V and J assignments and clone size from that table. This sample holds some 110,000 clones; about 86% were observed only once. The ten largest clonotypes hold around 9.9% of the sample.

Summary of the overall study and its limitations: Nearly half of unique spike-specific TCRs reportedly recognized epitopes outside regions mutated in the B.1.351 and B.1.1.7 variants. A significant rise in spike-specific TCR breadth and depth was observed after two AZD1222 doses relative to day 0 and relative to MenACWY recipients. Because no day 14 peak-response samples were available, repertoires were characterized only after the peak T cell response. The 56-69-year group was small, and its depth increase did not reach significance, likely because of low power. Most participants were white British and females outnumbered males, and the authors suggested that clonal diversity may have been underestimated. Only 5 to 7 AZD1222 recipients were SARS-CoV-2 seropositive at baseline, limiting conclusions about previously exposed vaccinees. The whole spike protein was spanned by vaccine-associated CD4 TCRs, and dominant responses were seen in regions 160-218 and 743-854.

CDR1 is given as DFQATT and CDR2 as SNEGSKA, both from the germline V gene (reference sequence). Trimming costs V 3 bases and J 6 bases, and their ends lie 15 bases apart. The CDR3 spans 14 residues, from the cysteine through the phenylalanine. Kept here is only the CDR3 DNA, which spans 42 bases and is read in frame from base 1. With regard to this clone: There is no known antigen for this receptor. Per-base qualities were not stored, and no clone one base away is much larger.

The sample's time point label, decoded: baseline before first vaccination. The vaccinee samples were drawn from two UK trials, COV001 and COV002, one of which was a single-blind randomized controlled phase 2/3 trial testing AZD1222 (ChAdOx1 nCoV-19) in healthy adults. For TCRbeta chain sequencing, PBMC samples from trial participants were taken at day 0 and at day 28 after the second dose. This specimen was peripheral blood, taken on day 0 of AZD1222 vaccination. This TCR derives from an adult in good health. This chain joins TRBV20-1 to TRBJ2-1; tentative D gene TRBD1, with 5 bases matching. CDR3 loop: CSASDSGSVNEQFF. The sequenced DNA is TGCAGTGCTAGTGACAGTGGGTCGGTCAATGAGCAGTTCTTC.